The rows below give T cell receptor beta chains drawn from one sample of a study of human T cells and chemical hapten exposure. TCRdb called the 5' RACE reads again in MiXCR, with one record for every CDR3 protein. Of 130,000 or so distinct CDR3 sequences in the sample, about 4% were seen once. The receptors here all came from a female donor in good health. The CDR3 runs from the conserved cysteine through the conserved F or W. D genes are given only for firm matches. Some rows mark clone size as missing; the rest say once, few, many or name a class of expanded clone.

clone_size: few
v_call: TRBV5-1
j_call: TRBJ2-1
d_call: TRBD1
cdr3_aa: CASAEGADEQFF
cdr3_nt: TGCGCCAGTGCAGAGGGGGCGGATGAGCAGTTCTTC

clone_size: many
v_call: TRBV24-1
j_call: TRBJ2-1
d_call: -
cdr3_aa: CATSDWGTEQFF
cdr3_nt: TGTGCCACCAGTGATTGGGGGACAGAGCAGTTCTTC

clone_size: many
v_call: TRBV4-2
j_call: TRBJ1-2
d_call: TRBD1
cdr3_aa: CASSQGAGTAYGYTF
cdr3_nt: TGTGCCAGCAGCCAAGGGGCCGGGACAGCCTATGGCTACACCTTC

clone_size: many
v_call: TRBV20-1
j_call: TRBJ1-3
d_call: -
cdr3_aa: CSASMDSGNTIYF
cdr3_nt: TGCAGTGCTAGCATGGACTCTGGAAACACCATATATTTT

clone_size: -
v_call: TRBV15
j_call: TRBJ2-4
d_call: -
cdr3_aa: CATSPRLEGKNIQYF
cdr3_nt: TGTGCCACCAGCCCGCGCCTGGAGGGCAAAAACATTCAGTACTTC

clone_size: many
v_call: TRBV20-1
j_call: TRBJ2-1
d_call: -
cdr3_aa: CSARVAGDYNEQFF
cdr3_nt: TGCAGTGCTAGAGTAGCTGGGGACTACAATGAGCAGTTCTTC

clone_size: many
v_call: TRBV25-1
j_call: TRBJ1-1
d_call: -
cdr3_aa: CASRDTGMNTEAFF
cdr3_nt: TGTGCCAGCAGGGACACAGGGATGAACACTGAAGCTTTCTTT

clone_size: many
v_call: TRBV20-1
j_call: TRBJ2-7
d_call: TRBD1
cdr3_aa: CSARTGPLSYEQYF
cdr3_nt: TGCAGTGCTAGGACAGGGCCACTTTCCTACGAGCAGTACTTC

clone_size: many
v_call: TRBV29-1
j_call: TRBJ1-1
d_call: -
cdr3_aa: CSAGDTEAFF
cdr3_nt: TGCAGCGCTGGCGACACTGAAGCTTTCTTT

clone_size: -
v_call: TRBV5-4
j_call: TRBJ2-7
d_call: TRBD1
cdr3_aa: CASSLVGTGAYEQYF
cdr3_nt: TGTGCCAGCAGCTTGGTGGGGACAGGGGCCTACGAGCAGTACTTC

clone_size: few
v_call: TRBV12-3/TRBV12-4
j_call: TRBJ2-4
d_call: TRBD1
cdr3_aa: CASRQGQNIQYF
cdr3_nt: TGTGCCAGTAGACAGGGACAAAACATTCAGTACTTC

clone_size: many
v_call: TRBV20-1
j_call: TRBJ1-1
d_call: -
cdr3_aa: CSARETKWNTEAFF
cdr3_nt: TGCAGTGCTAGAGAGACGAAGTGGAACACTGAAGCTTTCTTT

clone_size: -
v_call: TRBV7-9
j_call: TRBJ2-3
d_call: -
cdr3_aa: CASTSGGTDTQYF
cdr3_nt: TGTGCCAGCACATCGGGGGGCACAGATACGCAGTATTTT

clone_size: many
v_call: TRBV4-3
j_call: TRBJ1-4
d_call: TRBD1
cdr3_aa: CASSQDTGQGFELGEKLFF
cdr3_nt: TGCGCCAGCAGCCAAGATACTGGACAGGGCTTCGAGTTGGGTGAAAAACTGTTTTTT

clone_size: many
v_call: TRBV6-2/TRBV6-3
j_call: TRBJ1-5
d_call: TRBD1
cdr3_aa: CASKQGAGQPQHF
cdr3_nt: TGTGCCAGCAAGCAGGGGGCAGGGCAGCCCCAGCATTTT

clone_size: few
v_call: TRBV24-1
j_call: TRBJ2-3
d_call: -
cdr3_aa: CATSEDLSTDTQYF
cdr3_nt: TGTGCCACCAGTGAGGACCTAAGCACAGATACGCAGTATTTT

clone_size: few
v_call: TRBV7-9
j_call: TRBJ1-5
d_call: -
cdr3_aa: CASSSRDHPENQPQHF
cdr3_nt: TGTGCCAGCAGCTCCCGGGACCATCCGGAGAATCAGCCCCAGCATTTT

clone_size: many
v_call: TRBV7-9
j_call: TRBJ2-2
d_call: TRBD1
cdr3_aa: CASSRGQGTVGELFF
cdr3_nt: TGTGCCAGCAGTCGCGGACAGGGAACGGTCGGGGAGCTGTTTTTT

clone_size: many
v_call: TRBV3-1
j_call: TRBJ1-6
d_call: -
cdr3_aa: CASSKKGVNSPLHF
cdr3_nt: TGTGCCAGCAGTAAGAAAGGAGTTAATTCACCCCTCCACTTT

clone_size: many
v_call: TRBV12-3/TRBV12-4
j_call: TRBJ1-2
d_call: TRBD1
cdr3_aa: CASSLRGGAHYGYTF
cdr3_nt: TGTGCCAGCAGTCTCAGGGGGGGCGCCCACTATGGCTACACCTTC

clone_size: many
v_call: TRBV7-2
j_call: TRBJ2-7
d_call: TRBD2
cdr3_aa: CAGATSGALEQYF
cdr3_nt: TGTGCCGGGGCAACTAGCGGGGCCCTCGAGCAGTACTTC

clone_size: few
v_call: TRBV25-1
j_call: TRBJ2-2
d_call: -
cdr3_aa: CASSDGQGHTGELFF
cdr3_nt: TGTGCCAGCAGTGATGGGCAGGGACACACCGGGGAGCTGTTTTTT

clone_size: few
v_call: TRBV5-4
j_call: TRBJ2-3
d_call: -
cdr3_aa: CASSLTSDTQYF
cdr3_nt: TGTGCCAGCAGCTTGACTTCAGATACGCAGTATTTT

clone_size: -
v_call: TRBV30
j_call: TRBJ2-7
d_call: TRBD1
cdr3_aa: CAWSPGQGYEQYF
cdr3_nt: TGTGCCTGGAGTCCCGGACAGGGCTACGAGCAGTACTTC

clone_size: many
v_call: TRBV6-2/TRBV6-3
j_call: TRBJ2-1
d_call: TRBD1
cdr3_aa: CASSYPLRDRGRYNEQFF
cdr3_nt: TGTGCCAGCAGTTACCCACTCCGGGACAGGGGTCGGTACAATGAGCAGTTCTTC

clone_size: -
v_call: TRBV2
j_call: TRBJ2-6
d_call: -
cdr3_aa: CASRAASSGANVLTF
cdr3_nt: TGTGCCAGCCGGGCAGCGAGCTCTGGGGCCAACGTCCTGACTTTC

clone_size: -
v_call: TRBV7-9
j_call: TRBJ1-3
d_call: -
cdr3_aa: CASSGGPGQTSGNTIYF
cdr3_nt: TGTGCCAGCAGCGGCGGACCTGGACAGACGTCTGGAAACACCATATATTTT

clone_size: many
v_call: TRBV20-1
j_call: TRBJ1-2
d_call: -
cdr3_aa: CSARGGYTF
cdr3_nt: TGCAGTGCTAGGGGTGGCTACACCTTC

clone_size: few
v_call: TRBV10-3
j_call: TRBJ2-7
d_call: TRBD1
cdr3_aa: CAISGPRQGGSYEQYF
cdr3_nt: TGTGCCATCAGTGGCCCCCGACAGGGGGGTTCCTACGAGCAGTACTTC

clone_size: many
v_call: TRBV12-3/TRBV12-4
j_call: TRBJ1-1
d_call: -
cdr3_aa: CASSFSLAEAFF
cdr3_nt: TGTGCCAGCAGTTTTTCCCTGGCTGAAGCTTTCTTT

clone_size: many
v_call: TRBV3-1
j_call: TRBJ2-5
d_call: -
cdr3_aa: CASSQATPLYQETQYF
cdr3_nt: TGTGCCAGCAGCCAGGCTACGCCCCTGTACCAAGAGACCCAGTACTTC

clone_size: many
v_call: TRBV20-1
j_call: TRBJ1-6
d_call: -
cdr3_aa: CSAKGRSNSPLHF
cdr3_nt: TGCAGTGCTAAAGGACGGAGTAATTCACCCCTCCACTTT

clone_size: many
v_call: TRBV29-1
j_call: TRBJ2-1
d_call: TRBD2
cdr3_aa: CSGTSSDNEQFF
cdr3_nt: TGCAGCGGGACTAGCTCCGACAATGAGCAGTTCTTC

clone_size: many
v_call: TRBV20-1
j_call: TRBJ2-1
d_call: -
cdr3_aa: CSAPSLGAFEQFF
cdr3_nt: TGCAGTGCTCCCTCGTTAGGGGCTTTTGAGCAGTTCTTC

clone_size: many
v_call: TRBV12-3/TRBV12-4
j_call: TRBJ1-2
d_call: -
cdr3_aa: CASSFGPSLGGYTF
cdr3_nt: TGTGCCAGCAGTTTTGGTCCGAGCCTCGGCGGCTACACCTTC

clone_size: many
v_call: TRBV5-1
j_call: TRBJ2-5
d_call: -
cdr3_aa: CASSLYSGPTETQYF
cdr3_nt: TGCGCCAGCAGCTTGTACTCAGGGCCGACGGAGACCCAGTACTTC

clone_size: -
v_call: TRBV5-6
j_call: TRBJ1-1
d_call: -
cdr3_aa: CASSLGGGVMTEAFF
cdr3_nt: TGTGCCAGCAGCTTGGGGGGCGGGGTCATGACTGAAGCTTTCTTT

clone_size: -
v_call: TRBV19
j_call: TRBJ2-1
d_call: TRBD2
cdr3_aa: CASSSPTGTSGENEQFF
cdr3_nt: TGTGCCAGTAGTTCCCCAACCGGTACTAGCGGGGAGAATGAGCAGTTCTTC

clone_size: many
v_call: TRBV6-5
j_call: TRBJ2-5
d_call: -
cdr3_aa: CASSYYQGPGAQYF
cdr3_nt: TGTGCCAGCAGTTATTATCAGGGGCCTGGGGCCCAGTACTTC

clone_size: -
v_call: TRBV9
j_call: TRBJ1-1
d_call: -
cdr3_aa: CASSVVTGRATEAFF
cdr3_nt: TGTGCCAGCAGCGTAGTTACAGGGAGGGCCACTGAAGCTTTCTTT

clone_size: many
v_call: TRBV5-1
j_call: TRBJ1-6
d_call: -
cdr3_aa: CASSLVGLSPLHF
cdr3_nt: TGCGCCAGCAGCTTGGTTGGGTTGTCACCCCTCCACTTT

clone_size: -
v_call: TRBV3-1
j_call: TRBJ1-2
d_call: -
cdr3_aa: CASSQSAGGDGYTF
cdr3_nt: TGTGCCAGCAGCCAGAGCGCGGGTGGCGATGGCTACACCTTC

clone_size: many
v_call: TRBV7-2
j_call: TRBJ2-3
d_call: -
cdr3_aa: CASSLVGDTDTQYF
cdr3_nt: TGTGCCAGCAGCTTAGTGGGAGACACAGATACGCAGTATTTT